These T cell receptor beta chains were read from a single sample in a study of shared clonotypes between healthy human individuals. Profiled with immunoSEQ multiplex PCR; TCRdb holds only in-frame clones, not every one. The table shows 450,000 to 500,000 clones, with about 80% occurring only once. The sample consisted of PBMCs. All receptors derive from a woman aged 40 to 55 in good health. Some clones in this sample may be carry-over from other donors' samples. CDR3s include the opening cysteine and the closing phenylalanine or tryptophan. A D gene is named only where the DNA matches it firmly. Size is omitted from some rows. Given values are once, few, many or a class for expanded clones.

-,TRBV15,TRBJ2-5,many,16,CATSGTPLTDQETQYF,TGTGCCACCAGCGGGACCCCCCTGACAGATCAAGAGACCCAGTACTTC
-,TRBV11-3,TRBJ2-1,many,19,CASSLARPWTGISYNEQFF,TGTGCCAGCAGCTTAGCCCGACCCTGGACGGGGATCTCCTACAATGAGCAGTTCTTC
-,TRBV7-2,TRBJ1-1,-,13,CASSSGARSEAFF,TGTGCCAGCAGCTCCGGGGCCCGATCGGAAGCTTTCTTT
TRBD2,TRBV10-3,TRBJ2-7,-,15,CATTQLAGGSVEQYF,TGTGCCACCACCCAGTTAGCGGGAGGGTCCGTGGAGCAGTACTTC
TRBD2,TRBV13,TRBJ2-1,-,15,CASSSLAGPYNEQFF,TGTGCCAGCAGCTCCCTAGCGGGGCCCTACAATGAGCAGTTCTTC
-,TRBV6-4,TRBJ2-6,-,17,CASSSHSHDSGANVPTF,TGTGCCAGCAGTAGTCACAGCCACGACTCTGGGGCCAACGTCCCGACTTTC
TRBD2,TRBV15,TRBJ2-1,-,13,CATSSGSYNEQFF,TGTGCCACCAGTAGCGGGAGTTACAATGAGCAGTTCTTC
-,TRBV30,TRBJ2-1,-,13,CAWSVGGRGEQFF,TGTGCCTGGAGTGTAGGAGGGCGCGGTGAGCAGTTCTTC
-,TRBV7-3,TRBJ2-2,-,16,CASSLSPTANTGELFF,TGTGCCAGCAGCTTAAGTCCGACAGCGAACACCGGGGAGCTGTTTTTT
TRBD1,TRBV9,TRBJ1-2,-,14,CASSAIDRGVGYTF,TGTGCCAGCAGCGCCATCGACAGGGGAGTGGGCTACACCTTC
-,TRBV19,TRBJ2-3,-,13,CASSIMGADTQYF,TGTGCCAGTAGTATAATGGGAGCGGATACGCAGTATTTT
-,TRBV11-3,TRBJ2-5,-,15,CASSLPHGDGETQYF,TGTGCCAGCAGCTTGCCGCATGGGGACGGAGAGACCCAGTACTTC
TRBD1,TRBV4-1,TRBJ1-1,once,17,CASSQVPGQTLNTEAFF,TGCGCCAGCAGCCAAGTCCCGGGACAGACACTGAACACTGAAGCTTTCTTT
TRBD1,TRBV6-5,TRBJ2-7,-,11,CASSYSGTEYF,TGTGCCAGCAGTTACTCCGGGACAGAGTACTTC
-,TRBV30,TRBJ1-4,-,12,CAWSSSNEKLFF,TGTGCCTGGAGTTCCAGTAATGAAAAACTGTTTTTT
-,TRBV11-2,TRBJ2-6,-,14,CASSLDPSDNVLTF,TGTGCCAGCAGCTTAGATCCAAGTGACAACGTCCTGACTTTC
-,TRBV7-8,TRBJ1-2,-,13,CASSLRYSRGYTF,TGTGCCAGCAGCTTACGGTATAGTCGGGGCTACACCTTC
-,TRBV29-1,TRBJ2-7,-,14,CSVGGRGGLHEQYF,TGCAGCGTTGGGGGCAGGGGAGGTTTGCACGAGCAGTACTTC
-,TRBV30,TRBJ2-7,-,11,CAWGISDGRYF,TGTGCCTGGGGTATCTCGGACGGGCGGTACTTC
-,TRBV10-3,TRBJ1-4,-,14,CAISLGRTNEKLFF,TGTGCCATCTCATTGGGCAGGACTAATGAAAAACTGTTTTTT
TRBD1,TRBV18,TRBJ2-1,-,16,CASSRTGTGVSVEQFF,TGTGCCAGCTCACGGACCGGGACAGGGGTGTCTGTTGAGCAGTTCTTC
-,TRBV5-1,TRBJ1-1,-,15,CASSLARDRVAEAFF,TGCGCCAGCAGCTTGGCCCGGGACCGAGTCGCTGAAGCTTTCTTT
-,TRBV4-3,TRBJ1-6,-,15,CASSQVQLVDSPLHF,TGCGCCAGCAGCCAAGTACAGCTTGTTGATTCACCCCTCCACTTT
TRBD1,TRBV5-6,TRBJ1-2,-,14,CASSFDREILGYTF,TGTGCCAGCAGCTTCGACAGGGAGATTCTTGGCTACACCTTC
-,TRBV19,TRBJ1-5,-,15,CASSIDLADHQPQHF,TGTGCCAGTAGTATAGATTTAGCGGACCATCAGCCCCAGCATTTT
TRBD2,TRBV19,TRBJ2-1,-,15,CASSIGTTSYNEQFF,TGTGCCAGTAGTATCGGGACTACCTCCTACAATGAGCAGTTCTTC
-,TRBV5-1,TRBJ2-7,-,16,CASSYGERELGYEQYF,TGCGCCAGCAGCTACGGCGAGAGGGAGCTAGGATACGAGCAGTACTTC
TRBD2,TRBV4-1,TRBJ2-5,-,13,CASGLAVRETQYF,TGCGCCAGCGGGCTAGCGGTACGCGAGACCCAGTACTTC